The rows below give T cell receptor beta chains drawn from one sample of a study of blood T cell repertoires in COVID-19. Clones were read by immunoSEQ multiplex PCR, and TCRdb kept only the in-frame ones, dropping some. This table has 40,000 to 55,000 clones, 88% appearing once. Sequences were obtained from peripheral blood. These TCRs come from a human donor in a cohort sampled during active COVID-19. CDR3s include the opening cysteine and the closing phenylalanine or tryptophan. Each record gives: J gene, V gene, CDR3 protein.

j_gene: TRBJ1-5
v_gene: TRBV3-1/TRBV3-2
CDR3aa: CASSQDSGQPQHF

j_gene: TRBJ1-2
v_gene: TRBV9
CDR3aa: CASSARGQVVLSGYTF

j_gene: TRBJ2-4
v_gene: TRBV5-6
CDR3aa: CASSSDLAGKNIQYF

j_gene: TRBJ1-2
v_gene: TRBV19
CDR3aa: CASEGQGNYGYTF

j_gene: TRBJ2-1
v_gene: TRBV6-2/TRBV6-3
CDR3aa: CASSPTSGGAEQFF

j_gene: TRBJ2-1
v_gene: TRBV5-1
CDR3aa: CASSLLAGEDEQFF

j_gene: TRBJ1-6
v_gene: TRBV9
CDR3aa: CASSAIDSPSPLHF

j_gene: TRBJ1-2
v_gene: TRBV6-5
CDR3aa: CASRSTGEDYGYTF

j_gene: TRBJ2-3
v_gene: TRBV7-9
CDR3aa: CASSPKGMRGGRTDTQYF

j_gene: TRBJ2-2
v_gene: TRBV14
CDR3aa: CASSQWTGAGELFF

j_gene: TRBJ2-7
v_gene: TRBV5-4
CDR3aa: CASSLGGGGGSSYEQYF

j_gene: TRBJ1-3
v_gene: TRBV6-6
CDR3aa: CASSYGTGASGNTIYF

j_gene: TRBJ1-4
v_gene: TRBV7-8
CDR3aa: CASTTSGEKLFF

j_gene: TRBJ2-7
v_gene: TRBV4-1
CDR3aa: CASSQDSEAGFLYEQYF

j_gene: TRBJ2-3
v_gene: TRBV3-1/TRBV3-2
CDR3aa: CASSQIAGGGTDTQYF

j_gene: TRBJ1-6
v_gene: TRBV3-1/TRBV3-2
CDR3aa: CASSQDIPVVYSPLHF

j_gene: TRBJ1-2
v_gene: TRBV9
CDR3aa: CASSVDTDYGYTF

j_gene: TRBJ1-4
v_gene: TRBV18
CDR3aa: CASSPSGTATNEKLFF

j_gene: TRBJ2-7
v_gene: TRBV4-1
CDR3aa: CASSRQEGYEQYF

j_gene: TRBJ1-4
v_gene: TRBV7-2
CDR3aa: CASSLEQINEKLFF

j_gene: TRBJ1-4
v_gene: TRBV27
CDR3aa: CASSHRYEKLFF

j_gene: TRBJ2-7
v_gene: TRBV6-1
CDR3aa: CASREGAGVLPYEQYF

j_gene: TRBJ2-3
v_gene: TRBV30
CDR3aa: CAWLLAGGLDTQYF

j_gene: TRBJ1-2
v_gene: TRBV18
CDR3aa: CASSPRTGNYGYTF

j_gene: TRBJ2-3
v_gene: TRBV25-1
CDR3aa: CASSDSGGITDTQYF

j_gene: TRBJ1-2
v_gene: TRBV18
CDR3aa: CASSPESNYGYTF

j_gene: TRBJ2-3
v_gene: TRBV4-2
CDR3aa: CATGGSSEADTQYF

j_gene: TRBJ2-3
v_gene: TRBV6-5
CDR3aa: CASSQTSIAQYF

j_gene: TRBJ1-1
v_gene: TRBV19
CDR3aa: CASSAGTGIGTEAFF

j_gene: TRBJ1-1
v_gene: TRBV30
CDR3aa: CAWSKLEAFF

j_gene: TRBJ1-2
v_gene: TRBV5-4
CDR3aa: CASSWDRGNYGYTF

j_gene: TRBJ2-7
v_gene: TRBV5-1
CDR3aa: CASSLVGGDEYEQYF

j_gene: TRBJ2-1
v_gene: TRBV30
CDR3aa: CASSGGGNNEQFF

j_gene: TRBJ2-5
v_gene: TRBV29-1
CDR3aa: CSVTRLAEYQETQYF

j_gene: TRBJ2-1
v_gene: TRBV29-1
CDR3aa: CSAPRAFSYNEQFF

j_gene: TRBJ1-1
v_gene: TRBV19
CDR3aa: CASKLQGLNTEAFF

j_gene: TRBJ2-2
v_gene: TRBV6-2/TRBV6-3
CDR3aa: CASSYSTGPGELFF

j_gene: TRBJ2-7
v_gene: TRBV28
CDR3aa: CASRRAARWEQYF

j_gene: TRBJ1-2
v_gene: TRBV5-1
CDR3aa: CASSLAGYGYTF

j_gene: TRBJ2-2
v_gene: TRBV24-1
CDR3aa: CATSDYSGSGTGELFF

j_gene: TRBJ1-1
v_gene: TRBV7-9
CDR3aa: CASSLPPFSNTEAFF